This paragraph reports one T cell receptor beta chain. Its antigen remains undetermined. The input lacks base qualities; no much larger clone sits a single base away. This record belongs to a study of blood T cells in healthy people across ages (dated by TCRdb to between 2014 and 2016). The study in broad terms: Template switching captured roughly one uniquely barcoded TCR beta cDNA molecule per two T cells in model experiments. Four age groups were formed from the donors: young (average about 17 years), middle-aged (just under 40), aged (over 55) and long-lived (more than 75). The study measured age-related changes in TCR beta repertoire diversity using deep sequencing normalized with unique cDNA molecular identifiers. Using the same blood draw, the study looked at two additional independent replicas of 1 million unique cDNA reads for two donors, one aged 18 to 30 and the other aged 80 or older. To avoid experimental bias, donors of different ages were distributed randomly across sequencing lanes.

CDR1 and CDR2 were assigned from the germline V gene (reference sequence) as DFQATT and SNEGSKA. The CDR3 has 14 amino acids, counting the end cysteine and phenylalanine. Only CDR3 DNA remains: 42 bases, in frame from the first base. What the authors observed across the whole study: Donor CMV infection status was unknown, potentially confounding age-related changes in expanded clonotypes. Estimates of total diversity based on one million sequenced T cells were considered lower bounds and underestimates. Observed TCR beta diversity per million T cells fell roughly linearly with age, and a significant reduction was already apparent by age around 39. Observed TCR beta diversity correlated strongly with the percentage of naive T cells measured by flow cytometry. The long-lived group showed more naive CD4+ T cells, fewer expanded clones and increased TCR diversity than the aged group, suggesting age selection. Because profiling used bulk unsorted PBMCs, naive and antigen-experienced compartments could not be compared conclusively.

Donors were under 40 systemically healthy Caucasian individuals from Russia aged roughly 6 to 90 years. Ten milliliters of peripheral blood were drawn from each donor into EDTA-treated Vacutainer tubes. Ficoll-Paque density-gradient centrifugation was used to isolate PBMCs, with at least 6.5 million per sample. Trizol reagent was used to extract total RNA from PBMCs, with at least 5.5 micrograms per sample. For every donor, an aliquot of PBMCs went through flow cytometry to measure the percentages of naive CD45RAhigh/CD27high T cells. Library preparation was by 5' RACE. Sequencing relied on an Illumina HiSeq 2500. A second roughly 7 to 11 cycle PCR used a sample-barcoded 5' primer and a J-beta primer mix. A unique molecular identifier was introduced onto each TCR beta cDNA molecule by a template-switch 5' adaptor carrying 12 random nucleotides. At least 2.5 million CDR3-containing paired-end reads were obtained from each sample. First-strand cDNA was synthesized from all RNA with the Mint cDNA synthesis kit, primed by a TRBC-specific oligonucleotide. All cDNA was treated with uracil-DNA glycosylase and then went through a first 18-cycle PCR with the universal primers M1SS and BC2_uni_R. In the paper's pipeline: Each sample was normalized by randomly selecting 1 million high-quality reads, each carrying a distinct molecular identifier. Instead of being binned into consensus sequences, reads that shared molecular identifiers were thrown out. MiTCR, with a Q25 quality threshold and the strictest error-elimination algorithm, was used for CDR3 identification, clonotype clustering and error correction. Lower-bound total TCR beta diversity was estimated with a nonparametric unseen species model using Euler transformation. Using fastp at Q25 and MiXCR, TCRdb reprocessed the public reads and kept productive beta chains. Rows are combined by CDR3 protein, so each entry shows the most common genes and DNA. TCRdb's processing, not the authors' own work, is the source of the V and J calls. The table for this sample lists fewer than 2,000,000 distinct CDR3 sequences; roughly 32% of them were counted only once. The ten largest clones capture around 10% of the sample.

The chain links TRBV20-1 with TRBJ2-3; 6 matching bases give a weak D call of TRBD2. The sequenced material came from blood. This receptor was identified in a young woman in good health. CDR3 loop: CSLETGAILDTQYF. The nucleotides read TGCAGCCTCGAAACGGGAGCTATTTTGGATACGCAGTATTTT.